This TCR beta chain is drawn from a study of identical twins. V lost 5 bases, J lost 9 bases, and 8 bases lay in between. Germline V lookup: CDR1 DFQATT, CDR2 SNEGSKA (reference sequence). The length of the CDR3 is 10 residues. Using its own MiXCR run on the 5' RACE reads, TCRdb lists one record per CDR3 protein. The sample has more than 650,000 distinct CDR3 sequences; around 6% are singletons. This clonotype has a count of ten or more. This TCR derives from a man between 18 and 35 years old in good health. Sequences were obtained from naive T cells sorted from blood. The chain carries TRBV20-1 and TRBJ2-1; D is uncertain. The CDR3 is CSAGWTEQFF. The CDR3 DNA reads TGCAGTGCTGGATGGACTGAGCAGTTCTTC.